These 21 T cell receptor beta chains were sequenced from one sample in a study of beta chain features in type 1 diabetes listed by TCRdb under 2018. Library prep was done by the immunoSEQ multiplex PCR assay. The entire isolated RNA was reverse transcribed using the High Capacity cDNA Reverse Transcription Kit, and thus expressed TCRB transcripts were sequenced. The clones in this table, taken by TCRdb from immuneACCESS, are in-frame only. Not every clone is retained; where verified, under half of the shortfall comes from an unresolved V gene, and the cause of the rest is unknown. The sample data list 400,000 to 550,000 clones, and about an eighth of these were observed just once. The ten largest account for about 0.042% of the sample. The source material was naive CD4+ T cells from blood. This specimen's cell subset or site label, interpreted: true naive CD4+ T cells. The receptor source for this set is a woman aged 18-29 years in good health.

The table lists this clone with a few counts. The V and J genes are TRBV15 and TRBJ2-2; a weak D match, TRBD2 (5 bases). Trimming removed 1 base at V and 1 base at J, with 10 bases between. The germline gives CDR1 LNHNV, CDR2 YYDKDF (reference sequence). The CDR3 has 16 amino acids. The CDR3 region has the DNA TGTGCCACCAGCAGAGTGGCGGGCAGGAACACCGGGGAGCTGTTTTTT. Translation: CATSRVAGRNTGELFF.

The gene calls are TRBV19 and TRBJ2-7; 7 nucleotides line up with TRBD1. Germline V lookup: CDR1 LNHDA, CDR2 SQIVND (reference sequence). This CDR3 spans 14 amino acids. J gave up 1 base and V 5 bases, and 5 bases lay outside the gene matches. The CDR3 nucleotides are TGTGCCAGTAGTCCCGGGGACAGTTCCTACGAGCAGTACGTC. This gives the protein CASSPGDSSYEQYV.

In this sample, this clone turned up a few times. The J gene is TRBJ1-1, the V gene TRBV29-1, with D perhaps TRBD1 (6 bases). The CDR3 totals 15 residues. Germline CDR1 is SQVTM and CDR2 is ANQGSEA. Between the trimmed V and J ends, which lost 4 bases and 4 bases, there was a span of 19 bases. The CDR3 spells CSVASVDGGGTEAFF. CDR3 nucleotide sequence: TGCAGCGTTGCCAGCGTGGACGGGGGCGGCACTGAAGCTTTCTTT.

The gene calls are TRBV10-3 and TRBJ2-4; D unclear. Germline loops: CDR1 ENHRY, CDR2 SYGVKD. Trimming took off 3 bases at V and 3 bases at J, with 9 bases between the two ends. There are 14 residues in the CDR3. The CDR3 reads CAISESGVKNIQYF. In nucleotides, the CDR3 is TGTGCCATCAGTGAAAGTGGGGTCAAAAACATTCAGTACTTC.

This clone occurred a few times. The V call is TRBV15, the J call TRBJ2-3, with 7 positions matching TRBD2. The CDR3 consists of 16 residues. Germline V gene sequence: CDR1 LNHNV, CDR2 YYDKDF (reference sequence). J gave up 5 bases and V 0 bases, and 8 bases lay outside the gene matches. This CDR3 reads CATSRERAGFGDTQYF. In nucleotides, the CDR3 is TGTGCCACCAGCAGAGAAAGAGCGGGGTTTGGAGATACGCAGTATTTT.

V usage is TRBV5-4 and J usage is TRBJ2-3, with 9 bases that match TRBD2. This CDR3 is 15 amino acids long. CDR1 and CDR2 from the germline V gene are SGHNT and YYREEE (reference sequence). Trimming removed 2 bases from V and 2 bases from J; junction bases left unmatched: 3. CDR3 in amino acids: CASSLASGITDTQYF. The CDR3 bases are TGTGCCAGCAGCTTAGCTAGCGGGATCACAGATACGCAGTATTTT.

Here the CDR3 reads CAWSVGTAKGNTIYF. The CDR3 DNA reads as TGTGCCTGGAGTGTAGGGACAGCCAAGGGAAACACCATATATTTT. The chain employs TRBV30 and TRBJ1-3, with 7 bases matching TRBD1. J lost 4 bases, V lost 0 bases, and 6 bases had no gene match. The CDR3 runs 15 residues. Germline assignment: CDR1 GTSNPN and CDR2 SVGIG (reference sequence).

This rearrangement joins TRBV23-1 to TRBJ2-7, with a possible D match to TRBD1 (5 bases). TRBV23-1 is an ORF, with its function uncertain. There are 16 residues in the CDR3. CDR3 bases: TGCTCCAGCAGTCAAGAGTCACCAGGGTTGAAAAACGAGCAGTACGTC. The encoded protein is CSSSQESPGLKNEQYV.

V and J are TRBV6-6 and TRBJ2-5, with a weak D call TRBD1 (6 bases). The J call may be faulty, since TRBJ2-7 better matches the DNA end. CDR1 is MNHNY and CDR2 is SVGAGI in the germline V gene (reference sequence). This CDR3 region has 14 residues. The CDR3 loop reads CASRSQGTSYEQYF. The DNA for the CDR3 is TGTGCCAGCAGGTCACAGGGAACCTCCTACGAGCAGTACTTC.

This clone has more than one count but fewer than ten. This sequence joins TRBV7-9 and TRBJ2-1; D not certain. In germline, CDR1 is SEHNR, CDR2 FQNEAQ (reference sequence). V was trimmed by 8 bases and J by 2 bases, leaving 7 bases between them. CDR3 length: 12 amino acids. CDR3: CASERAYNEQFF. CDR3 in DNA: TGTGCCAGCGAAAGAGCCTACAATGAGCAGTTCTTC.

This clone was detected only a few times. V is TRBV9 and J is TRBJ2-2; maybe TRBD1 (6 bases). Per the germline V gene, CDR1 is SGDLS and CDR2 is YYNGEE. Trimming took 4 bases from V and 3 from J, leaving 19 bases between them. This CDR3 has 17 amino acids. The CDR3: CASSKLSGAWDTGELFF. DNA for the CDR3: TGTGCCAGCAGCAAACTCTCAGGGGCTTGGGACACCGGGGAGCTGTTTTTT.

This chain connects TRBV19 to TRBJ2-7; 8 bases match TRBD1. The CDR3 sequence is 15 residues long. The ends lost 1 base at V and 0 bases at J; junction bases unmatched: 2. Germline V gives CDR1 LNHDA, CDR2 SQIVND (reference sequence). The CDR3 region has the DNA TGTGCCAGTAGTATAGGGACAGGGAGCTCCTACGAGCAGTACTTC. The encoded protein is CASSIGTGSSYEQYF.

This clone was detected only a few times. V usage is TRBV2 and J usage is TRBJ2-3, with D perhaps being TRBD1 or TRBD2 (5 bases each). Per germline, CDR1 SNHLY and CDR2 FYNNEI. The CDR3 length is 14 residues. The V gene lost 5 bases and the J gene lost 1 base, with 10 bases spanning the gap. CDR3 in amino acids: CASSTTGRTDTQYF. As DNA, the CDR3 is TGTGCCAGCAGTACAACGGGGCGCACAGATACGCAGTATTTT.

The CDR3 DNA reads as TGTGCCAGCAGCGTAGGACTCAGCGCCGGGGCAGATACGCAGTATTTT. Its protein is CASSVGLSAGADTQYF. The chain is built from TRBV9 and TRBJ2-3; D is perhaps TRBD2 (5 bases). From germline, CDR1 is SGDLS and CDR2 YYNGEE. The CDR3 is 16 amino acids. Trimming left V 0 bases short and J 4 bases short, with 15 bases between.

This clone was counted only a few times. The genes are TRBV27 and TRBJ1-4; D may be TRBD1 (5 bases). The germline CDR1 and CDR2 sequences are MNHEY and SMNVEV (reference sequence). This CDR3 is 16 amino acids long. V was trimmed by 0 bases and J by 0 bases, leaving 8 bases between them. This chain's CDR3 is CASSLSARATNEKLFF. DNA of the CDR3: TGTGCCAGCAGTTTATCGGCCAGGGCAACTAATGAAAAACTGTTTTTT.

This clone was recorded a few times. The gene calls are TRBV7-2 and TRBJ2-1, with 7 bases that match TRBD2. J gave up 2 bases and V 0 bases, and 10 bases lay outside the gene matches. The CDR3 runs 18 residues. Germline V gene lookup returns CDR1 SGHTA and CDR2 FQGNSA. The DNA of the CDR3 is TGTGCCAGCAGCTTAGCAATTAGGAAAAGCGGGACCTACAATGAGCAGTTCTTC. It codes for CASSLAIRKSGTYNEQFF.

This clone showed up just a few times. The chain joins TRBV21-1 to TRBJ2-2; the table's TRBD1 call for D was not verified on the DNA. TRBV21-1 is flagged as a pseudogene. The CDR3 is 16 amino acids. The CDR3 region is CASSKGRGRNTGELFF. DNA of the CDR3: TGTGCCAGCAGCAAGGGCAGGGGGCGGAACACCGGGGAGCTGTTTTTT.

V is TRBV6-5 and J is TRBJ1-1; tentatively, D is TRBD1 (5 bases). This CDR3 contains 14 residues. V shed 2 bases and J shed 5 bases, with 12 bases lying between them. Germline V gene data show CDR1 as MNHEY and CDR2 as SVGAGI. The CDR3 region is CASSYLQGGTEAFF. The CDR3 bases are TGTGCCAGCAGTTACCTCCAGGGTGGGACTGAAGCTTTCTTT.

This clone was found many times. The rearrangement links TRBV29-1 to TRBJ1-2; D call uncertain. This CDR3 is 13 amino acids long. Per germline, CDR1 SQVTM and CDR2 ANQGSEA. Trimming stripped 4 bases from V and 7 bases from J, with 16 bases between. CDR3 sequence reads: CSVGGSQRIGYTF. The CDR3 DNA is TGCAGCGTTGGAGGCAGTCAACGGATTGGCTACACCTTC.

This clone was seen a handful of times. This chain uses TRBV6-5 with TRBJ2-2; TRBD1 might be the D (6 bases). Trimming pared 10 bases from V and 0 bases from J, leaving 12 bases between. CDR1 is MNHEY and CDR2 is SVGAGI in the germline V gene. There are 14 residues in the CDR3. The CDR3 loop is CATRTAPNTGELFF. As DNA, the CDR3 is TGTGCCACCAGGACAGCCCCGAACACCGGGGAGCTGTTTTTT.

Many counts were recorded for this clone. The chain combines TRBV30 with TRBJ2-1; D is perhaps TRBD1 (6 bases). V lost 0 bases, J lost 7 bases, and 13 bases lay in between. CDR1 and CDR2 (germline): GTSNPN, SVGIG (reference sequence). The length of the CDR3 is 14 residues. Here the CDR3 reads CAWSVRWDTNEQFF. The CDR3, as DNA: TGTGCCTGGAGTGTAAGGTGGGACACTAATGAGCAGTTCTTC.